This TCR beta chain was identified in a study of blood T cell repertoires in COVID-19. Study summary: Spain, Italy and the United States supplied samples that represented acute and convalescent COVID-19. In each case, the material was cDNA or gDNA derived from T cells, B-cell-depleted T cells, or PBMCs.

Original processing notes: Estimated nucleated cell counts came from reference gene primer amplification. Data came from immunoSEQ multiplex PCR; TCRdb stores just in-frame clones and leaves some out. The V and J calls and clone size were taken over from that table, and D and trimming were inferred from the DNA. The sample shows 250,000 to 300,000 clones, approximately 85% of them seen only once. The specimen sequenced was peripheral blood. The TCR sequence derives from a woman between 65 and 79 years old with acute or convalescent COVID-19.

The CDR3 protein is CASSQVTGRGYGYTF. CDR3 nucleotide sequence: TGCGCCAGCAGCCAAGTGACAGGGCGCGGTTATGGCTACACCTTC. The chain links TRBV4-1 to TRBJ1-2; TRBD1 agrees at 7 bases. With 1 base clipped from V and 5 bases from J, the junction kept 7 bases outside the gene matches. The CDR3 is 15 amino acids. Germline assignment: CDR1 MGHRA and CDR2 YSYEKL.